A selection of T cell receptor beta chains follows, all from one sample in a study of CD4 T cells in relation to SARS-CoV-2 and coronaviruses. Generated by immunoSEQ multiplex PCR, the TCRdb table keeps only in-frame clones and is missing some. The table lists about 60,000 clones, about 94% of them singletons. The sequencing input was naive CD4+ T cells from PBMCs. All receptors derive from a human donor in good health. Each CDR3 is given with its conserved first and last residue. The D gene is left open where the match is weak. Only some rows state a clone size, as once, few, many or a class for expanded clones.

clone size	V gene	J gene	D gene	CDR3 protein	CDR3 DNA
.	TRBV5-6	TRBJ2-1	.	CASTRDALYNEQFF	TGTGCCAGCACCAGGGACGCCCTTTACAATGAGCAGTTCTTC
.	TRBV18	TRBJ2-3	TRBD2	CASSPGMTGGPTDTQYF	TGTGCCAGCTCACCAGGTATGACGGGAGGGCCGACAGATACGCAGTATTTT
.	TRBV7-9	TRBJ1-1	.	CASSLDIGLRNTEAFF	TGTGCCAGCAGCTTAGATATAGGGCTTAGGAACACTGAAGCTTTCTTT
.	TRBV28	TRBJ1-1	TRBD1	CASSLRTGRYTEAFF	TGTGCCAGCAGTTTACGGACAGGGAGGTACACTGAAGCTTTCTTT
.	TRBV28	TRBJ2-7	TRBD2	CASSATGGLVGYEQYF	TGTGCCAGCAGTGCTACCGGGGGACTAGTCGGTTACGAGCAGTACTTC
.	TRBV19	TRBJ1-1	.	CASSPPSWLGTEAFF	TGTGCCAGTAGTCCCCCGTCCTGGTTAGGCACTGAAGCTTTCTTT
once	TRBV5-5	TRBJ2-4	TRBD1	CASSPGWGTAQIAKNIQYF	TGTGCCAGCAGCCCTGGGTGGGGGACAGCCCAGATAGCCAAAAACATTCAGTACTTC
.	TRBV25-1	TRBJ2-3	TRBD1	CASSEFRGSTDTQYF	TGTGCCAGCAGTGAATTCAGGGGGAGCACAGATACGCAGTATTTT
.	TRBV6-1	TRBJ1-2	TRBD1	CASSESGQGTNYGYTF	TGTGCCAGCAGTGAAAGCGGACAGGGAACAAACTATGGCTACACCTTC
few	TRBV7-2	TRBJ2-3	.	CASQISRTTDTQYF	TGTGCCAGTCAGATAAGCCGAACGACAGATACGCAGTATTTT
.	TRBV9	TRBJ1-1	TRBD1	CASSGTGVMNTEAFF	TGTGCCAGCAGCGGGACAGGGGTAATGAACACTGAAGCTTTCTTT
.	TRBV27	TRBJ1-2	.	CASSLSGAPGYTF	TGTGCCAGCAGTTTATCGGGGGCGCCCGGCTACACCTTC
.	TRBV10-2	TRBJ2-3	TRBD2	CASNTLAGAADTQYF	TGCGCCAGCAATACCCTGGCGGGAGCCGCAGATACGCAGTATTTT
.	TRBV4-1	TRBJ1-2	.	CASSKGEWDGYTF	TGCGCCAGCAGCAAGGGGGAATGGGACGGCTACACCTTC
.	TRBV5-1	TRBJ2-3	TRBD1	CASKPLTGVSDTQYF	TGCGCCAGCAAACCATTGACAGGGGTTTCCGATACGCAGTATTTT
.	TRBV5-1	TRBJ2-7	TRBD2	CASSLAQSINRPTSGSWDEQYF	TGCGCCAGCAGCTTGGCGCAGAGTATAAACCGGCCGACTAGCGGGAGTTGGGATGAGCAGTACTTC
.	TRBV28	TRBJ1-2	TRBD1	CASTLDRGPYGYTF	TGTGCCAGCACCCTTGACAGGGGACCCTATGGCTACACCTTC
.	TRBV28	TRBJ1-5	.	CASSLLDPGASNQPQHF	TGTGCCAGCAGTTTACTGGATCCGGGGGCGAGCAATCAGCCCCAGCATTTT
.	TRBV5-1	TRBJ2-6	.	CASSLVGRPSGANVLTF	TGCGCCAGCAGCTTGGTCGGACGCCCCTCTGGGGCCAACGTCCTGACTTTC
.	TRBV27	TRBJ2-2	.	CASSSLTTRGTNTGELFF	TGTGCCAGCAGTTCCCTGACTACCCGGGGCACGAACACCGGGGAGCTGTTTTTT
.	TRBV10-3	TRBJ2-7	.	CAIRGTDYEQYF	TGTGCCATCAGGGGCACAGACTACGAGCAGTACTTC
.	TRBV7-6	TRBJ2-7	TRBD1	CASSLSTGGTYEQYF	TGTGCCAGCAGCTTATCGACAGGGGGGACCTACGAGCAGTACTTC